Listed here are 16 T cell receptor beta chains from one sample, sequenced in a study of control samples from healthy donors and cancer patients. TCRdb's copy holds only in-frame clones and misses some; the assay was immunoSEQ multiplex PCR. This sample has about 84,000 clones, with around 84% found just once. Sequenced: PBMCs. The source of these receptors is a man aged 60 to 69 with head and neck cancer.

The CDR3 nucleotides are TGTGCCAGCAGCTTAGTAGGCGGGAGAACCTCCACAGATACGCAGTATTTT. This encodes CASSLVGGRTSTDTQYF. This sequence joins TRBV7-9 and TRBJ2-3, with TRBD2 matching 7 bases. CDR3 length equals 17 residues. V lost 1 base, J lost 2 bases, and 9 bases stayed unmatched. The germline V gene encodes CDR1 SEHNR and CDR2 FQNEAQ (reference sequence).

The CDR3 nucleotides are TGTGCCAGCAGTAGAGGGACCGGGGTCTATGGCTACACCTTC. Protein sequence: CASSRGTGVYGYTF. This chain joins TRBV2 and TRBJ1-2; a possible D gene is TRBD1 (5 bases). Germline-derived CDR1 and CDR2 are SNHLY and FYNNEI. This CDR3 is built from 14 residues. The V and J ends lost 5 bases and 4 bases respectively, with 14 bases between them.

This rearrangement joins TRBV2 to TRBJ1-1; D is perhaps TRBD1 (6 bases). Trimming removed 4 bases at V and 4 bases at J, with 10 bases between. CDR1 and CDR2 (germline): SNHLY, FYNNEI. CDR3 length equals 13 residues. This CDR3 reads CASSGTAGTEAFF. In DNA form, the CDR3 reads TGTGCCAGCAGTGGGACAGCCGGCACTGAAGCTTTCTTT.

The rearrangement uses TRBV7-2 and TRBJ2-2, with TRBD2 identical over 8 bases. This CDR3 is built from 16 residues. Germline trimming cut 1 base from V and 9 bases from J; bases unmatched to any gene: 10. Per germline, CDR1 SGHTA and CDR2 FQGNSA. The CDR3 region has the DNA TGTGCCAGCAGCTTAGGGCTAGCGGGCCTACACCGGGAGCTGTTTTTT. Translated, it gives CASSLGLAGLHRELFF.

The chain links TRBV7-9 to TRBJ2-6; no clear D gene. Between the trimmed V and J ends, which lost 2 bases and 2 bases, there was a span of 10 bases. There are 16 residues in the CDR3. CDR1 and CDR2 from the germline V gene are SEHNR and FQNEAQ (reference sequence). CDR3 nucleotides: TGTGCCAGCAGCTTATTCTCACGCACTGGGGCCAACGTCCTGACTTTC. Its translation is CASSLFSRTGANVLTF.

The chain employs TRBV5-6 and TRBJ1-5, with D possibly TRBD1 on 6 matching bases. This CDR3 is 17 amino acids long. Trimming pared 4 bases from V and 0 bases from J, leaving 17 bases between. From germline, CDR1 is SGHDT and CDR2 YYEEEE. In DNA, the CDR3 is TGTGCCAGCAGCCGATACCCTACAGGGATTAGCAATCAGCCCCAGCATTTT. It yields the protein CASSRYPTGISNQPQHF.

V is TRBV6-5 and J is TRBJ2-7; 11 bases map to TRBD2. V lost 6 bases and J lost 5; bases outside the gene matches: 6. The CDR3 has 14 amino acids. Germline-derived CDR1 and CDR2 are MNHEY and SVGAGI. DNA of the CDR3: TGTGCCAGCAGAGCCGGGACTAGCGGCGACGAGCAGTACTTC. Translating gives CASRAGTSGDEQYF.

This chain connects TRBV27 to TRBJ2-5, with D maybe TRBD2 (5 bases). V lost 3 bases and J lost 4, with 12 bases in between. There are 14 residues in the CDR3. Germline-derived CDR1 and CDR2 are MNHEY and SMNVEV (reference sequence). The CDR3 protein is CASSFVRAAETQYF. Here the CDR3 DNA reads TGTGCCAGCAGTTTTGTAAGAGCGGCAGAGACCCAGTACTTC.

CDR3 bases: TGCAGCGCTCAAGACTCTGGGGCCAACGTCCTGACTTTC. Its translation: CSAQDSGANVLTF. The gene calls are TRBV29-1 and TRBJ2-6; unclear D gene. The CDR3 runs to 13 residues. Trimming left V 7 bases short and J 0 bases short, with 7 bases between. Germline loops: CDR1 SQVTM, CDR2 ANQGSEA.

CDR3 in amino acids: CASTSTGGWRQPQHF. DNA for the CDR3: TGTGCCAGCACCTCTACAGGGGGATGGAGACAGCCCCAGCATTTT. This chain connects TRBV28 to TRBJ1-5; 8 nucleotides agree with TRBD1. The ends lost 7 bases at V and 7 bases at J; junction bases unmatched: 12. Germline lookup yields CDR1 MDHEN and CDR2 SYDVKM. There are 15 residues in the CDR3.

CDR3 region: CALQGGRQGAEAFF. DNA of the CDR3: TGTGCACTTCAGGGGGGCCGTCAAGGGGCTGAAGCTTTCTTT. The chain couples TRBV6-6 to TRBJ1-1; 7 bases map to TRBD1. There are 14 residues in the CDR3. The germline gives CDR1 MNHNY, CDR2 SVGAGI (reference sequence).

There are a few counts of this clone. The genes are TRBV23-1 and TRBJ2-4; D gene ambiguous. TRBV23-1 is known as an ORF, though its function is uncertain. This CDR3 region has 19 residues. V dropped 0 bases and J dropped 3 bases, with 21 bases sitting between them. The CDR3, as DNA: TGCGCCAGCAGTCAATCGGTGGGCCAGCCGTTTTCGCTCAAAAACATTCAGTACTTC. This encodes CASSQSVGQPFSLKNIQYF.

This chain connects TRBV12-3 or TRBV12-4 to TRBJ1-6, with D tentatively TRBD1 (6 bases). The CDR3 totals 13 residues. Trimming left V 3 bases short and J 14 bases short, with 14 bases between. DNA of the CDR3: TGTGCCAGCAGTTTCGGGACACATAGTGCCCTCCACTTT. It translates to CASSFGTHSALHF.

The chain is built from TRBV23-1 and TRBJ1-1, with 8 bases lining up with TRBD1. TRBV23-1 counts as an open reading frame of uncertain function. V trimming: 4 bases; J trimming: 1 base; junction bases outside the gene matches: 5. The CDR3 runs to 15 residues. For the CDR3, the DNA is TGCGCCAGCAGTCCTATTGGGACAGGGAACACTGAAGCTTTCTTT. Translated: CASSPIGTGNTEAFF.

As regards this clone: One junction end does not reproduce the germline sequence, and a read error may be involved. This chain links TRBV11-2 with TRBJ1-4; D is undetermined. CDR1 is SGHAT, CDR2 FQNNGV, per germline. The CDR3 covers 15 residues. The CDR3 DNA sequence: TGTGCCAGCAGATTAGGACCGGACCGGAATGAAAAACTGTTTTTT. Translated: CASRLGPDRNEKLFF.

The chain recombines TRBV30 with TRBJ2-7; TRBD2 matches at 7 bases. The CDR3 has 15 residues. The V gene end was trimmed by 2 bases and the J gene end by 4 bases; junction bases not matched to a gene: 11. CDR1 and CDR2 (germline): GTSNPN, SVGIG (reference sequence). CDR3: CAWSFTSEHMYEQYF. CDR3 in DNA: TGTGCCTGGAGTTTTACTAGCGAACACATGTACGAGCAGTACTTC.